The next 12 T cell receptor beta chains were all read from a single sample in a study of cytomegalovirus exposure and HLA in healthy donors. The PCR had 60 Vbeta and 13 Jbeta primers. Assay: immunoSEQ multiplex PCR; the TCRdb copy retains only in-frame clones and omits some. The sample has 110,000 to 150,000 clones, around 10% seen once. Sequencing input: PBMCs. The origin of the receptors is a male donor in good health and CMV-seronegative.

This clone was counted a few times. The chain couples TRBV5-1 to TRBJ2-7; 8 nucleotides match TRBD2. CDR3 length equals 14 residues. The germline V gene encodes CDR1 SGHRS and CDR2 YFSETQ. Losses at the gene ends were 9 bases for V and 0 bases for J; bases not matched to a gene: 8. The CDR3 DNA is TGCGCCACTAAAGCGGGGGCCTTCTCCTACGAGCAGTACTTC. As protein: CATKAGAFSYEQYF.

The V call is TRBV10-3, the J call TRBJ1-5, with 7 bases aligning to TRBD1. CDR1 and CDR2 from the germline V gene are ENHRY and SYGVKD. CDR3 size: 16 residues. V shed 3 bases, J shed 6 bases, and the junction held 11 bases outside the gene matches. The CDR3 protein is CAISEGGGLRVQPQHF. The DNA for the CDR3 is TGTGCCATCAGTGAAGGGGGCGGACTGAGGGTTCAGCCCCAGCATTTT.

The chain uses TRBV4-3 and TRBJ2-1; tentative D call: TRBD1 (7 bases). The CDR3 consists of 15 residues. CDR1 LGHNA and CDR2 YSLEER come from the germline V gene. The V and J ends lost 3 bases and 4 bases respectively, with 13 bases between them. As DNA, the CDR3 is TGCGCCAGCAGCCAGGAGGGACAGCAGTACAATGAGCAGTTCTTC. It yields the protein CASSQEGQQYNEQFF.

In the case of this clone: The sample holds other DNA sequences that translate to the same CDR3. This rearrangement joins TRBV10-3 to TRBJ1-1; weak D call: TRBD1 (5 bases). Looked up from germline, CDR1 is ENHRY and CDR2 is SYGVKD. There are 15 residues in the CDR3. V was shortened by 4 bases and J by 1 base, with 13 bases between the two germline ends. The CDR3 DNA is TGTGCCATCAGTGCGGGACTAAGAGGGAACACTGAAGCTTTCTTT. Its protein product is CAISAGLRGNTEAFF.

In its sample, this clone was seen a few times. CDR3 nucleotide sequence: TGTGCCAGCAGCTTATTACGGTTCGTTAGCACAGATACGCAGTATTTT. Translation gives CASSLLRFVSTDTQYF. This chain links TRBV7-2 with TRBJ2-3; D unresolved. Germline CDR1 reads SGHTA; CDR2 reads FQGNSA. This CDR3 has 16 amino acids. Trimming left V 2 bases short and J 0 bases short, with 12 bases between.

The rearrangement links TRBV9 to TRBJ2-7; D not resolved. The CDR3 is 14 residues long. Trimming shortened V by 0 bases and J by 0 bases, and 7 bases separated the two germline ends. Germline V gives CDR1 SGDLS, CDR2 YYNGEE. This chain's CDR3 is CASSVEAVSYEQYF. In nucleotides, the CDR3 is TGTGCCAGCAGCGTAGAGGCGGTCTCCTACGAGCAGTACTTC.

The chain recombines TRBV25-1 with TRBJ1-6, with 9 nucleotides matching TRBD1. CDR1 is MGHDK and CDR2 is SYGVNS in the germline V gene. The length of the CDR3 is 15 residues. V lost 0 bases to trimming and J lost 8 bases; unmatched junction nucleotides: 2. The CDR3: CASSEYTGGDSPLHF. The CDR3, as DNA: TGTGCCAGCAGTGAATACACAGGGGGCGATTCACCCCTCCACTTT.

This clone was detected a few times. The CDR3 DNA sequence: TGTGCCAGCAGCCAAGGGCCGGACAGCTACAATGAGCAGTTCTTC. Protein sequence: CASSQGPDSYNEQFF. This rearrangement joins TRBV4-2 to TRBJ2-1; D is perhaps TRBD1 (6 bases). The CDR3 has 15 amino acids. V gave up 1 base and J gave up 3 bases, with 10 bases separating them. Germline V gene sequence: CDR1 LGHNA, CDR2 YNFKEQ.

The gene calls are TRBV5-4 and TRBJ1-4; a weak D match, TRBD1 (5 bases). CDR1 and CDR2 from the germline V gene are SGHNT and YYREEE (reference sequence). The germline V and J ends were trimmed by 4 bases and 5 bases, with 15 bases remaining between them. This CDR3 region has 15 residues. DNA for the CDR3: TGTGCCAGCAGCGCCACAGGAAATTGGAATGAAAAACTGTTTTTT. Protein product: CASSATGNWNEKLFF.

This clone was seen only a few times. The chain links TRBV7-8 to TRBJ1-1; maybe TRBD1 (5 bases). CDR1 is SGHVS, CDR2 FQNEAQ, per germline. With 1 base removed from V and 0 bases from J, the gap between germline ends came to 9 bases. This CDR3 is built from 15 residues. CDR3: CASSLERGVNTEAFF. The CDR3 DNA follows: TGTGCCAGCAGCTTAGAACGGGGGGTGAACACTGAAGCTTTCTTT. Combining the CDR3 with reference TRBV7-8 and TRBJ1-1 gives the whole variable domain GAGVSQSPRYKVAKRGQDVALRCDPISGHVSLFWYQQALGQGPEFLTYFQNEAQLDKSGLPSDRFFAERPEGSVSTLKIQRTQQEDSAVYLCASSLERGVNTEAFFGQGTRLTVV.

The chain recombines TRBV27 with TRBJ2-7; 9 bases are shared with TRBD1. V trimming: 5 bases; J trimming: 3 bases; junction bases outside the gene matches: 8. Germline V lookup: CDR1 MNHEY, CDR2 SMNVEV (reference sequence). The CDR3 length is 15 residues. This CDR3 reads CASSLRPGQGYEQYF. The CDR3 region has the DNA TGTGCCAGCAGTCTCCGTCCGGGACAGGGCTACGAGCAGTACTTC.

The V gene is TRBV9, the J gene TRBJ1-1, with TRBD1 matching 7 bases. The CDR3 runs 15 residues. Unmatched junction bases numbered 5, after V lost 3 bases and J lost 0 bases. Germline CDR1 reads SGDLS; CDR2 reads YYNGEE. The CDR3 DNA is TGTGCCAGCAGCGCAAACAGGGGAGTGAACACTGAAGCTTTCTTT. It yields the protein CASSANRGVNTEAFF.